This T cell receptor beta chain is from a study of CD8 T cells in ankylosing spondylitis. Whole-study findings and limits: A number of the motif variants had already been described in reactive arthritis synovial fluid and blood. Ankylosing spondylitis blood appeared to carry a characteristic TCR beta motif of several highly homologous variants.

Making the TCR beta libraries involved quantitative 5'-RACE with molecular barcodes. MiXCR, run by TCRdb on the 5' RACE reads, gives a single entry per CDR3 protein. This table has fewer than 500,000 distinct CDR3 sequences, roughly a quarter appearing once. For this clonotype: What it recognizes is unknown.

Germline CDR1 WSHSY, CDR2 SAAADI. The CDR3 loop spans 17 amino acids. V lost 11 bases to trimming and J lost 5 bases; unmatched junction nucleotides: 20. The sequence derives from a male donor with ankylosing spondylitis. The chain joins TRBV10-2 to TRBJ2-1; the match to TRBD2 covers 8 bases. Sequenced input: blood, either unsorted or a sorted T cell fraction (not recorded which). The CDR3 DNA reads TGCGCCGCCAGCAGGATCCCAGCGGGAGCAGCTGACAATGAGCAGTTCTTC. It encodes CAASRIPAGAADNEQFF.